This TCR beta chain was sequenced for a study of chemoradiotherapy in HPV16-positive cancers. Study-wide context: A couple of HPV16-positive patients' cells yielded candidate HPV-specific clones and common motifs. Study-wide points: Better recurrence-free survival went with HPV-responsive T-cell expansion in HPV16-positive patients. Candidate HPV-specific clones and E7-related TCR motifs grew in tumor during treatment.

Points on this clone: The target antigen is unknown.

TCRdb's copy holds only in-frame clones and misses some; the assay was immunoSEQ multiplex PCR. The top ten hold 4% to 5% of the sample, which has about 68,000 clones, roughly 90% seen once. Repeated repertoire sampling spanned the course of chemoradiotherapy. The material was blood, obtained from a patient who underwent chemoradiotherapy. The clonotype originates from a human donor with HPV-associated anogenital cancer.

DNA for the CDR3: TGTGCCAGCAGCCGAGGGACAGGCGGGAACACTGAAGCTTTCTTT. Translating it yields CASSRGTGGNTEAFF. This chain connects TRBV14 to TRBJ1-1; 8 nucleotides match TRBD1. J lost 1 base, V lost 4 bases, and 5 bases had no gene match. The CDR3 runs to 15 residues. Germline V gives CDR1 SGHDN, CDR2 FVKESK.